Below, one T cell receptor beta chain is given with its context. Some clones are missing from TCRdb's copy, which holds only in-frame ones; the method was immunoSEQ multiplex PCR. Of 100,000 or so clones listed, 70% to 80% are singletons. This sample is drawn from a study of blood T cell repertoires in COVID-19. The material sequenced was peripheral blood. This receptor was obtained from a woman aged 70-85 years with acute or convalescent COVID-19.

This chain's CDR3 is CAWTQGLGSPLHF. The DNA of the CDR3 is TGTGCCTGGACCCAGGGGCTCGGTTCACCCCTCCACTTT. V gene TRBV30 combines with J gene TRBJ1-6, with D possibly being TRBD1 (6 bases). In germline, CDR1 is GTSNPN, CDR2 SVGIG (reference sequence). The CDR3 is 13 amino acids. V lost 4 bases to trimming and J lost 9 bases, with 13 bases between them.